This T cell receptor (beta chain) is drawn from a study of quantifying T cell responses using KT2 cells. Study at large: Reverse transcription used primers in the TCR alpha and beta constant regions.

In its sample, this clonotype was seen a few times. V was cut by 0 bases and J by 2 bases, with 11 bases left in between. The CDR3 covers 16 residues. The V gene's germline CDR1 is LGHNT and CDR2 FRNRAP. An oligo carrying a UMI was ligated to the cDNA 3' end. First-round PCR used three to four cycles and beta primers RC1.1 and RC1.2 covering TRBC1 and TRBC2. TCRdb independently ran MiXCR on the UMI-ligation and nested PCR reads; one entry per CDR3 protein. The sample records approximately 60,000 distinct CDR3 sequences, 9% to 15% being singletons. Sequencing used PBMCs spiked with cells of the T cell clone KT2. The genes are TRBV12-5 and TRBJ1-5, with D perhaps TRBD1 (6 bases). The receptor comes from a human donor. As DNA, the CDR3 is TGTGCTAGTGGTTTGGTGGTCGGGGGCGGCAATCAGCCCCAGCATTTT. Translation gives CASGLVVGGGNQPQHF.